Detailed here is one T cell receptor beta chain. Its antigen is as yet unknown. 13 Jbeta primers and 60 Vbeta primers were used for the PCR. Profiled with immunoSEQ multiplex PCR; TCRdb holds only in-frame clones, not every one. In the table there are 60,000 or so clones, 60% to 85% of which are singletons. This record comes from a study of cytomegalovirus exposure and HLA in healthy donors. The germline gives CDR1 SGHDN, CDR2 FVKESK. The CDR3 runs to 13 residues. V dropped 6 bases and J dropped 7 bases, with 16 bases sitting between them. Study-wide results and limits: Later analysis identified several of the most significant clusters that appeared linked to common viral pathogens.

The sequenced sample consisted of PBMCs. This clonotype was sampled from a middle-aged woman in good health and CMV-seropositive. The rearrangement joins TRBV14 to TRBJ2-7; D might be TRBD1 (5 bases). This chain's CDR3 is CASRRTGAREQYF. CDR3 coding DNA: TGTGCCAGCAGACGTACAGGAGCGCGGGAGCAGTACTTC.